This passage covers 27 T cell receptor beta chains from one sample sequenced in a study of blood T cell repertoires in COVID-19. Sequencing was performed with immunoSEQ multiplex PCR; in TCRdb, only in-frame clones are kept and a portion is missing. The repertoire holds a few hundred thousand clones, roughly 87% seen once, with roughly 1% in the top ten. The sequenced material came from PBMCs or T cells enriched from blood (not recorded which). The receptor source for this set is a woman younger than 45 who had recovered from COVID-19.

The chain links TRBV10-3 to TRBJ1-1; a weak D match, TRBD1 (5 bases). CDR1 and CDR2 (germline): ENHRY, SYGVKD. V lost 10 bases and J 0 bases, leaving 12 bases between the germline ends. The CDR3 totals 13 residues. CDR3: CASQRGLNTEAFF. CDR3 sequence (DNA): TGTGCCAGTCAGCGGGGACTGAACACTGAAGCTTTCTTT.

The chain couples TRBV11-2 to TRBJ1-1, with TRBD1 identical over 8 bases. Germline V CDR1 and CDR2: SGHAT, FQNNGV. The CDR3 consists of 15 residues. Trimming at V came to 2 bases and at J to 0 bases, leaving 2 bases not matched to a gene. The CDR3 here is CASSLWGQVNTEAFF. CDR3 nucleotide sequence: TGTGCCAGCAGCTTATGGGGACAGGTGAACACTGAAGCTTTCTTT.

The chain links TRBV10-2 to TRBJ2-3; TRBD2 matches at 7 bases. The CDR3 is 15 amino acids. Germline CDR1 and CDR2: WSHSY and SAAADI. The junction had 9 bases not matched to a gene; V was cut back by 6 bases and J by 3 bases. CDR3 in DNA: TGCGCCAGCAGACCGGGACTATTATTTACAGATACGCAGTATTTT. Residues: CASRPGLLFTDTQYF.

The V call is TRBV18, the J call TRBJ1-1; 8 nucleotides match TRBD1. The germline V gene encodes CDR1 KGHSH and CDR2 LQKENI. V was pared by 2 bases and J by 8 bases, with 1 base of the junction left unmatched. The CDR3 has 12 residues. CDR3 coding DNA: TGTGCCAGCTCACCAAGGACAGGGGAAGCTTTCTTT. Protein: CASSPRTGEAFF.

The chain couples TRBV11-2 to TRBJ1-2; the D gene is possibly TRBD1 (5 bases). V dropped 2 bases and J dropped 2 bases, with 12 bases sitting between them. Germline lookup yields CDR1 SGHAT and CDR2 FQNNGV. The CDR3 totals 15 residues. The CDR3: CASSLFLRGNYGYTF. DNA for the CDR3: TGTGCCAGCAGCTTATTTTTACGGGGGAACTATGGCTACACCTTC.

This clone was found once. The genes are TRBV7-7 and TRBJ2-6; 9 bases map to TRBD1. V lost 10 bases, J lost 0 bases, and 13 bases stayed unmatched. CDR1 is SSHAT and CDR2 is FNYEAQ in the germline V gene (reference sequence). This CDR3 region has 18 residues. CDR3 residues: CATSRGGTGYSGANVLTF. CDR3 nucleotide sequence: TGTGCCACCTCCCGTGGGGGGACAGGGTACTCTGGGGCCAACGTCCTGACTTTC. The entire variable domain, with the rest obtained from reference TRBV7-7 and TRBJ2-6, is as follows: GAGVSQSPRYKVTKRGQDVTLRCDPISSHATLYWYQQALGQGPEFLTYFNYEAQPDKSGLPSDRFSAERPEGSISTLTIQRTEQRDSAMYRCATSRGGTGYSGANVLTFGAGSRLTVL.

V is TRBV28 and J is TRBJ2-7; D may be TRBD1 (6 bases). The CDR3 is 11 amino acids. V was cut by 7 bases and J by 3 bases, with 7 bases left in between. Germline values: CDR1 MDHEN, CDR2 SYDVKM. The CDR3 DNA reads TGTGCCAGCAAAGGGGGCTACGAGCAGTACTTC. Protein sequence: CASKGGYEQYF.

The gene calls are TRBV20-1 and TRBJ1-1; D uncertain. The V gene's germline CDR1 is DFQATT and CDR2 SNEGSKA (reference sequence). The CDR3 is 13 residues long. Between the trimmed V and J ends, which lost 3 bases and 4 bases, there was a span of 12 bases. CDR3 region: CSASQSVVTEAFF. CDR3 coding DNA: TGCAGTGCTAGTCAGAGCGTCGTCACTGAAGCTTTCTTT.

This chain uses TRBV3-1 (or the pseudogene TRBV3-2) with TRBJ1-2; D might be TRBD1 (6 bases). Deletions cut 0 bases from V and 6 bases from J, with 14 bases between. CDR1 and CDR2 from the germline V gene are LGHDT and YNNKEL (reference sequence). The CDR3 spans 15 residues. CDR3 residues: CASSQDLPGENGYTF. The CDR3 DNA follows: TGTGCCAGCAGCCAAGATCTTCCAGGGGAAAATGGCTACACCTTC.

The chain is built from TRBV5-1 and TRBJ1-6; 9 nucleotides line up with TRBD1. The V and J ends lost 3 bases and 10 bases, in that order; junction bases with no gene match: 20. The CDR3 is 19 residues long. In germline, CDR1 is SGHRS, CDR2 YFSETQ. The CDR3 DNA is TGCGCCAGCAGCTCGGAAACAGGGGGCCTAAGAGGAGGGAGCTCACCCCTCCACTTT. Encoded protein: CASSSETGGLRGGSSPLHF.

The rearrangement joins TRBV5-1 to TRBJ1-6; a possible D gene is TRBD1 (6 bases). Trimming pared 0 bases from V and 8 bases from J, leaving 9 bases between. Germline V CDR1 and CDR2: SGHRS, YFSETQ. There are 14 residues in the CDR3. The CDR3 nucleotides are TGCGCCAGCAGCTTGGAGGGGGTGGATTCACCCCTCCACTTT. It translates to CASSLEGVDSPLHF.

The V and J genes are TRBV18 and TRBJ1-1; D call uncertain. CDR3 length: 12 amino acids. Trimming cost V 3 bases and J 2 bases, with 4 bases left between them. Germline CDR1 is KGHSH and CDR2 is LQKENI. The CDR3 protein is CASSPINTEAFF. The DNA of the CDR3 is TGTGCCAGCTCACCTATCAACACTGAAGCTTTCTTT. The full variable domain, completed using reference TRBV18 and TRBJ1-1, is NAGVMQNPRHLVRRRGQEARLRCSPMKGHSHVYWYRQLPEEGLKFMVYLQKENIIDESGMPKERFSAEFPKEGPSILRIQQVVRGDSAAYFCASSPINTEAFFGQGTRLTVV.

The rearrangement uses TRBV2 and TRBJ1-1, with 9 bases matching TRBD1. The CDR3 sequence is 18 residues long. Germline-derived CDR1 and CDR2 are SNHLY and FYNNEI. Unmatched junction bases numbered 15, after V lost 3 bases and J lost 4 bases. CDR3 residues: CASSDKFRDRATITEAFF. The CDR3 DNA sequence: TGTGCCAGCAGTGACAAGTTTCGGGACAGGGCCACTATCACTGAAGCTTTCTTT.

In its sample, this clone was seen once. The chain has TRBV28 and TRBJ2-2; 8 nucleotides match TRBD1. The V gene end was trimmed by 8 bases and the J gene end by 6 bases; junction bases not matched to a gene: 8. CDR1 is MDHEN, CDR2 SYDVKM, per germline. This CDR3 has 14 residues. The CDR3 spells CASFSTGEAGELFF. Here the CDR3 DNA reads TGTGCCAGCTTTTCGACAGGGGAAGCCGGGGAGCTGTTTTTT.

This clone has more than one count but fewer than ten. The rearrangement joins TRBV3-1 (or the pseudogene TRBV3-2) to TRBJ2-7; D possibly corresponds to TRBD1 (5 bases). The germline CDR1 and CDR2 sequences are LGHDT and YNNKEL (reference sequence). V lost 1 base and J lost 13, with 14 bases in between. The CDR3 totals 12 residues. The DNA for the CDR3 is TGTGCCAGCAGCCAAGGCCCCGGTACAGGATACTTC. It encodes CASSQGPGTGYF.

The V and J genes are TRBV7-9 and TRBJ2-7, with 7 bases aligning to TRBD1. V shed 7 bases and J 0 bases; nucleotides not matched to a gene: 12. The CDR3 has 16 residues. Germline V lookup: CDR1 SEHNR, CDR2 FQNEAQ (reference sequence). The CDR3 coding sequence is TGTGCCAGCAACAAGCTTCCAGACAGGGACTCCTACGAGCAGTACTTC. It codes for CASNKLPDRDSYEQYF.

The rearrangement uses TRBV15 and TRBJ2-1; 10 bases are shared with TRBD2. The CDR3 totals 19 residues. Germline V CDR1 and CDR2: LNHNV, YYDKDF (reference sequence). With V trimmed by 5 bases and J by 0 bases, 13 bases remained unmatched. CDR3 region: CATSGPGLAALHSYNEQFF. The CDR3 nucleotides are TGTGCCACCAGCGGTCCAGGACTAGCGGCGCTTCACTCCTACAATGAGCAGTTCTTC.

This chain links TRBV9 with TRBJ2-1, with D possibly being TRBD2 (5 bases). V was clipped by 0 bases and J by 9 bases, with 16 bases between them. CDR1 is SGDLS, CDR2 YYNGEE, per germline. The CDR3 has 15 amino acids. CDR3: CASSVGGLLRGEQFF. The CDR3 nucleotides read TGTGCCAGCAGCGTAGGCGGCCTTCTCCGGGGTGAGCAGTTCTTC.

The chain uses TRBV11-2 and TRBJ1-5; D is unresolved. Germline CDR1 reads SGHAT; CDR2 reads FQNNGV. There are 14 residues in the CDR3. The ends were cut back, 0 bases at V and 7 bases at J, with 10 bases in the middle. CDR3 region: CASSLEGVRQPQHF. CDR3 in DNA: TGTGCCAGCAGCTTAGAGGGAGTTCGGCAGCCCCAGCATTTT.

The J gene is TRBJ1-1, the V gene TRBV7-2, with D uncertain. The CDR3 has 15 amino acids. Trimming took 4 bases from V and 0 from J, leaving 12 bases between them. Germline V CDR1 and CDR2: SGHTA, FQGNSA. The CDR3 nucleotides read TGTGCCAGCAGCTCTGGGTCCGGGATGAACACTGAAGCTTTCTTT. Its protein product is CASSSGSGMNTEAFF.

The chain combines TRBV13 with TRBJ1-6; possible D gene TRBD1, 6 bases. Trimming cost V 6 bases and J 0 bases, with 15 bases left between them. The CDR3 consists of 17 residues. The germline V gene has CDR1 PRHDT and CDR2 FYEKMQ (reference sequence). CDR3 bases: TGTGCCAGCAGGGATAGGGACACCAGCTCCTATAATTCACCCCTCCACTTT. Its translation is CASRDRDTSSYNSPLHF.

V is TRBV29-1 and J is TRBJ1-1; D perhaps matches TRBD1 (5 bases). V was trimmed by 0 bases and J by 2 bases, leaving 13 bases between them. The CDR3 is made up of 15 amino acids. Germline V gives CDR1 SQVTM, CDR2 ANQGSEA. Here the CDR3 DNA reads TGCAGCGTTGAAGATCATGGGGCCCTAAACACTGAAGCTTTCTTT. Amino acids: CSVEDHGALNTEAFF.

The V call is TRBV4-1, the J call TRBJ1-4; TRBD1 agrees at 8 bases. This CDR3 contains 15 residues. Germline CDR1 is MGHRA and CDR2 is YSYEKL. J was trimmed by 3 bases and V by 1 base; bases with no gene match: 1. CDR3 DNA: TGCGCCAGCAGCCAAGGACAGGGGCCTAATGAAAAACTGTTTTTT. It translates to CASSQGQGPNEKLFF.

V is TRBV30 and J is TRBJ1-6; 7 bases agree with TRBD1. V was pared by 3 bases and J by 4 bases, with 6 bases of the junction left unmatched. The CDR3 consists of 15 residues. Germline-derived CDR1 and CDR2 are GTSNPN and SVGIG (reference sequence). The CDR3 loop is CAWRIRGQYNSPLHF. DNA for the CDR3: TGTGCCTGGAGAATCCGGGGACAGTATAATTCACCCCTCCACTTT.

The CDR3, as DNA: TGTGCCAGCAGTTTAAGGGGCGCGCGGGATACGCAGTATTTT. Its translation is CASSLRGARDTQYF. The chain has TRBV28 and TRBJ2-3; TRBD1 might be the D (5 bases). CDR1 and CDR2 from the germline V gene are MDHEN and SYDVKM. V lost 2 bases and J lost 6, with 12 bases in between. The CDR3 covers 14 residues. Complete variable domain (other parts from reference TRBV28 and TRBJ2-3): DVKVTQSSRYLVKRTGEKVFLECVQDMDHENMFWYRQDPGLGLRLIYFSYDVKMKEKGDIPEGYSVSREKKERFSLILESASTNQTSMYLCASSLRGARDTQYFGPGTRLTVL.

DNA of the CDR3: TGCGCCAGCAGCCCAGGACAAAAGGGCACTGAAGCTTTCTTT. Protein sequence: CASSPGQKGTEAFF. The chain employs TRBV4-3 and TRBJ1-1; D is possibly TRBD1 (5 bases). The V and J ends lost 4 bases and 4 bases respectively, with 13 bases between them. The CDR3 totals 14 residues. CDR1 is LGHNA and CDR2 is YSLEER in the germline V gene.

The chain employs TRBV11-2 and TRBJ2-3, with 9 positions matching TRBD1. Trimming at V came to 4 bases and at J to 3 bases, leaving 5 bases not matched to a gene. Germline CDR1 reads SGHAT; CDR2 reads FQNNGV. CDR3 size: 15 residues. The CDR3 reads CASSSEDRGTDTQYF. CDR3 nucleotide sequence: TGTGCCAGCAGCTCCGAGGACAGGGGAACAGATACGCAGTATTTT.